The clone carrying this T cell receptor beta chain showed up just once. V gave up 4 bases and J gave up 2 bases, with 19 bases separating them. This CDR3 is 16 amino acids long. Germline V gene lookup returns CDR1 SGHRS and CDR2 YFSETQ. This PCR relied on a set of 60 Vbeta primers and 13 Jbeta primers. Clones were sequenced by immunoSEQ multiplex PCR, and TCRdb holds only the in-frame ones, with some missing. The sample has over 75,000 clones; approximately 89% are singletons. The record originates from a study of cytomegalovirus exposure and HLA in healthy donors. The sequenced sample consisted of PBMCs. The clonotype originates from a man aged 30 to 45 in good health and CMV-seropositive. This chain uses TRBV5-1 with TRBJ2-7; D is possibly TRBD1 (6 bases). Here the CDR3 reads CASSVAPTGLPYEQYF. CDR3 nucleotides: TGCGCCAGCAGCGTCGCACCGACAGGCCTCCCCTACGAGCAGTACTTC.